The clone carrying this TCR beta chain is a singleton in its sample. V was trimmed by 0 bases and J by 9 bases, leaving 15 bases between them. From germline, CDR1 is KGHSH and CDR2 LQKENI. CDR3 length: 14 amino acids. Here immunoSEQ multiplex PCR was the method, and the copy in TCRdb shows in-frame clones only, minus some. In the table there are about 2 million clones, approximately 95% of which are singletons. This sample stems from a study of shared clonotypes between healthy human individuals. Naive CD8 cells, CD45RO-negative and positively selected for CCR7, excluded terminally differentiated effector memory CD45RA+ cells.

The receptor comes from a man younger than 35 in good health. The rearrangement joins TRBV18 to TRBJ2-7; no firm D call. The sequenced sample consisted of naive CD8+ T cells sorted from blood. The CDR3 sequence is CASSPPIGRSWQYF. The CDR3 DNA is TGTGCCAGCTCACCACCAATTGGCCGTTCGTGGCAGTACTTC. Full variable domain (remainder filled in from reference TRBV18 and TRBJ2-7): NAGVMQNPRHLVRRRGQEARLRCSPMKGHSHVYWYRQLPEEGLKFMVYLQKENIIDESGMPKERFSAEFPKEGPSILRIQQVVRGDSAAYFCASSPPIGRSWQYFGPGTRLTVT.